The 21 T cell receptor beta chains given below trace back to one sample, sequenced in a study of cytomegalovirus exposure and HLA in healthy donors. The PCR was carried out with 60 Vbeta primers and 13 Jbeta primers. Profiling relied on immunoSEQ multiplex PCR, and the TCRdb table lists in-frame clones only, not all of them. The top ten clones hold more than 9% of a sample with around 100,000 clones, over 70% of them seen once. The source material was PBMCs. Receptors were obtained from a man between 45 and 60 years old in good health and CMV-seronegative.

The chain couples TRBV4-2 to TRBJ2-3; D remains unclear. V was trimmed by 1 base and J by 6 bases, leaving 2 bases between them. Germline CDR1 and CDR2: LGHNA and YNFKEQ. The CDR3 contains 11 residues. CDR3 nucleotides: TGTGCCAGCAGCCAAGCTGATACGCAGTATTTT. This sequence encodes CASSQADTQYF.

This clone was found once. The V call is TRBV19, the J call TRBJ2-3; a possible D gene is TRBD2 (5 bases). The length of the CDR3 is 15 residues. Germline values: CDR1 LNHDA, CDR2 SQIVND (reference sequence). Trimming removed 4 bases from V and 4 bases from J, with 15 bases in between. CDR3 region: CASSRGQVRPDTQYF. The CDR3 nucleotides are TGTGCCAGTAGTAGAGGGCAGGTACGACCAGATACGCAGTATTTT.

The chain has TRBV7-8 and TRBJ1-1, with 7 bases aligning to TRBD1. CDR3 size: 16 residues. Germline V gene data show CDR1 as SGHVS and CDR2 as FQNEAQ. After removal of 2 bases from V and 5 bases from J, the junction contained 11 bases not matched to a gene. CDR3 sequence reads: CASSLFSRQGGTEAFF. The CDR3 DNA reads as TGTGCCAGCAGCTTATTTAGTCGGCAGGGGGGAACTGAAGCTTTCTTT.

The chain has TRBV4-2 and TRBJ2-3; D is undetermined. The CDR3 has 12 amino acids. The V gene lost 0 bases and the J gene lost 8 bases, with 6 bases spanning the gap. From germline, CDR1 is LGHNA and CDR2 YNFKEQ. This CDR3 reads CASSQERATQYF. The CDR3 DNA is TGTGCCAGCAGCCAAGAGCGCGCTACGCAGTATTTT.

There are a few counts of this clone. The chain uses TRBV11-3 and TRBJ1-2; a possible D gene is TRBD1 (6 bases). The CDR3 sequence is 14 residues long. Trimming removed 1 base at V and 2 bases at J, with 8 bases between. Germline V CDR1 and CDR2: SGHNT, YENEEA. The CDR3, as DNA: TGTGCCAGCAGCTTAGGTGGACAGAACTATGGCTACACCTTC. It specifies CASSLGGQNYGYTF.

Note on this clone: The junction shows a germline mismatch at one end, possibly a read error. The V gene is TRBV6-5, the J gene TRBJ1-5, with no clear D. The CDR3 sequence is 12 residues long. CDR1 is MNHEY, CDR2 SVGAGI, per germline. DNA of the CDR3: TGTGCCAGCAGGTACTTTCGGCAGCCCCAGCATTTT. It codes for CASRYFRQPQHF.

V and J are TRBV15 and TRBJ2-3; D is perhaps TRBD2 (7 bases). Germline CDR1 LNHNV, CDR2 YYDKDF (reference sequence). The CDR3 sequence is 17 residues long. V lost 0 bases to trimming and J lost 5 bases, with 18 bases between them. The CDR3: CATSRDGGGAGRDTQYF. In DNA form, the CDR3 reads TGTGCCACCAGCAGAGATGGAGGGGGGGCCGGTAGAGATACGCAGTATTTT. Full variable domain (rest looked up from reference TRBV15 and TRBJ2-3): DAMVIQNPRYQVTQFGKPVTLSCSQTLNHNVMYWYQQKSSQAPKLLFHYYDKDFNNEADTPDNFQSRRPNTSFCFLDIRSPGLGDTAMYLCATSRDGGGAGRDTQYFGPGTRLTVL.

The V call is TRBV5-6, the J call TRBJ2-7; 8 bases line up with TRBD2. This CDR3 has 14 residues. Germline CDR1 reads SGHDT; CDR2 reads YYEEEE. Losses at the gene ends were 0 bases for V and 1 base for J; bases not matched to a gene: 0. CDR3 sequence (DNA): TGTGCCAGCAGCTTGGGCGGGAGGTCCTACGAGCAGTACTTC. This sequence encodes CASSLGGRSYEQYF.

The chain employs TRBV19 and TRBJ1-1, with D perhaps TRBD1 (5 bases). From germline, CDR1 is LNHDA and CDR2 SQIVND (reference sequence). This CDR3 region has 14 residues. Trimming took 3 bases from V and 8 from J, leaving 16 bases between them. The CDR3 nucleotides are TGTGCCAGTAGTATGGGGCAGGAGCCCTCCGAAGCTTTCTTT. Translation gives CASSMGQEPSEAFF.

The J gene is TRBJ2-2, the V gene TRBV21-1; TRBD1 was called by the table and not checked on the DNA. TRBV21-1 is noted as a pseudogene. The CDR3 consists of 14 residues. Here the CDR3 DNA reads TGTGCCAGACCAGAAGTAGGGGAATCCGGGGAGCTGTTTTTT. Translating gives CARPEVGESGELFF.

CDR3 residues: CASSIGTGGHQPQHF. DNA of the CDR3: TGTGCCAGTAGTATTGGAACAGGTGGGCACCAGCCCCAGCATTTT. The rearrangement links TRBV19 to TRBJ1-5; tentative D call: TRBD1 (5 bases). CDR1 is LNHDA and CDR2 is SQIVND in the germline V gene (reference sequence). The V end lost 3 bases, the J end lost 7 bases, and 16 bases lay between the germline ends. There are 15 residues in the CDR3.

The chain is built from TRBV5-6 and TRBJ2-6; D uncertain. V lost 4 bases to trimming and J lost 0 bases, with 5 bases between them. The CDR3 spans 14 residues. The germline gives CDR1 SGHDT, CDR2 YYEEEE. The CDR3 here is CASSPLSGANVLTF. The CDR3 coding sequence is TGTGCCAGCAGCCCACTCTCTGGGGCCAACGTCCTGACTTTC.

This clone was picked up a small number of times. This chain links TRBV30 with TRBJ2-1; 7 bases match TRBD1. V was clipped by 3 bases and J by 9 bases; unmatched bases: 2. The CDR3 runs 11 residues. The V gene's germline CDR1 is GTSNPN and CDR2 SVGIG (reference sequence). CDR3 residues: CAWRQGFEQFF. DNA for the CDR3: TGTGCCTGGAGACAGGGGTTTGAGCAGTTCTTC.

V gene TRBV7-9 combines with J gene TRBJ2-5, with TRBD2 matching 10 bases. The J call may not be correct, given that the DNA end is closer to TRBJ2-7. This CDR3 comprises 15 residues. Germline V gene data show CDR1 as SEHNR and CDR2 as FQNEAQ (reference sequence). The CDR3 here is CASSLWTSGSYEQYF. DNA for the CDR3: TGTGCCAGCAGCTTATGGACTAGCGGCTCCTACGAGCAGTACTTC.

This clone was seen a few times. The chain carries TRBV28 and TRBJ2-6; no firm D call. The CDR3 sequence is 15 residues long. Trimming shortened V by 5 bases and J by 0 bases, and 8 bases separated the two germline ends. The germline gives CDR1 MDHEN, CDR2 SYDVKM. The CDR3 region is CASSTLSSGANVLTF. For the CDR3, the DNA is TGTGCCAGCAGTACGCTAAGCTCTGGGGCCAACGTCCTGACTTTC.

This clone occurred a few times. CDR3 DNA sequence: TGTGCCAGCAGCTTTTCCGGGGAGGAGACCCAGTACTTC. It encodes CASSFSGEETQYF. The V call is TRBV11-3, the J call TRBJ2-5, with D possibly TRBD2 on 5 matching bases. CDR1 is SGHNT and CDR2 is YENEEA in the germline V gene. V was clipped by 3 bases and J by 5 bases, with 10 bases between them. The CDR3 covers 13 residues.

The chain uses TRBV7-9 and TRBJ2-5, with D possibly TRBD1 on 6 matching bases. The germline CDR1 and CDR2 sequences are SEHNR and FQNEAQ (reference sequence). With 3 bases removed from V and 5 bases from J, the gap between germline ends came to 16 bases. The CDR3 sequence is 15 residues long. The CDR3 sequence is CASSFDGQFRETQYF. CDR3 DNA: TGTGCCAGCAGCTTTGATGGACAGTTCCGCGAGACCCAGTACTTC.

V usage is TRBV13 and J usage is TRBJ1-4, with 9 bases identical to TRBD1. The CDR3 is made up of 17 amino acids. Germline-derived CDR1 and CDR2 are PRHDT and FYEKMQ (reference sequence). V trimming: 4 bases; J trimming: 4 bases; junction bases outside the gene matches: 10. The CDR3 nucleotides read TGTGCCAGCAGCTCCGGATTACCGGGACAGGGTAATGAAAAACTGTTTTTT. This sequence encodes CASSSGLPGQGNEKLFF.

This chain connects TRBV19 to TRBJ1-1; D may be TRBD1 (5 bases). This CDR3 contains 15 residues. Trimming cost V 5 bases and J 3 bases, with 16 bases left between them. Looked up from germline, CDR1 is LNHDA and CDR2 is SQIVND (reference sequence). The DNA of the CDR3 is TGTGCCAGTAGTTGGGGGGGTTTTATGGACACTGAAGCTTTCTTT. This codes for CASSWGGFMDTEAFF.

The chain recombines TRBV5-1 with TRBJ2-5; 10 bases line up with TRBD1. The ends lost 3 bases at V and 2 bases at J; junction bases unmatched: 4. The CDR3 sequence is 15 residues long. Looked up from germline, CDR1 is SGHRS and CDR2 is YFSETQ. The CDR3 is CASSWGTGDQETQYF. As DNA, the CDR3 is TGCGCCAGCAGCTGGGGGACAGGGGATCAAGAGACCCAGTACTTC.

The V gene is TRBV10-3, the J gene TRBJ2-1, with TRBD1 matching 8 bases. CDR1 and CDR2 from the germline V gene are ENHRY and SYGVKD. The junction had 7 bases not matched to a gene; V was cut back by 2 bases and J by 7 bases. The CDR3 runs to 15 residues. The CDR3 sequence: CAISEPDRVGNEQFF. CDR3 sequence (DNA): TGTGCCATCAGTGAGCCGGACAGGGTTGGAAATGAGCAGTTCTTC.